This T cell receptor (beta chain) appears in the sequencing data of a study of blood T cell repertoires in COVID-19. The wider study: COVID-19 samples, acute and convalescent, were from the United States, Italy and Spain. PBMCs, B-cell-depleted T cells, or T cells provided the cDNA or gDNA that made up the material.

As originally analysed: Nucleated cell number was recorded as an estimate derived from reference gene primer amplification. Sequencing used immunoSEQ multiplex PCR; TCRdb keeps in-frame clones, though not all of them. V and J calls and clone size are given by that table; D and trimming were obtained from the DNA. The table shows under 400,000 clones, with more than 70% occurring only once. Seattle participants joined during active infection and were tracked over time. V gave up 3 bases and J gave up 6 bases, with 16 bases separating them. There are 14 residues in the CDR3. Germline values: CDR1 SGDLS, CDR2 YYNGEE.

The rearrangement uses TRBV9 and TRBJ2-7; the D gene is possibly TRBD2 (6 bases). The origin of this receptor is a woman in her twenties or thirties with COVID-19, enrolled during active disease. The sequenced sample was peripheral blood. Here the CDR3 reads CASSGGVASGEQYF. CDR3 nucleotide sequence: TGTGCCAGCAGCGGGGGGGTCGCCTCCGGCGAGCAGTACTTC.